The rows below give T cell receptor beta chains drawn from one sample of a study of cytomegalovirus exposure and HLA in healthy donors. Some clones are missing from TCRdb's copy, which holds only in-frame ones; the method was immunoSEQ multiplex PCR. The sample lists 100,000 to 150,000 clones; about 96% were seen once. Material: PBMCs. The source of these receptors is a man aged 18 to 29 in good health and CMV-seronegative. CDR3s include the opening cysteine and the closing phenylalanine or tryptophan. The D gene is left open where the match is weak. The size entry is marked missing in some rows and otherwise reads once, few, many or a size class.

j_gene: TRBJ2-1; abundance: NA; v_gene: TRBV29-1; d_gene: NA; CDR3aa: CSVELPLKYNEQFF; CDR3nt: TGCAGCGTTGAGCTTCCCCTAAAGTACAATGAGCAGTTCTTC
j_gene: TRBJ1-5; abundance: NA; v_gene: TRBV21-1; d_gene: NA; CDR3aa: CASSNRIDRANQPQHF; CDR3nt: TGTGCCAGCAGCAATAGGATCGACAGGGCCAATCAGCCCCAGCATTTT
j_gene: TRBJ1-1; abundance: once; v_gene: TRBV7-2; d_gene: NA; CDR3aa: CASSLRTDLNTEAFF; CDR3nt: TGTGCCAGCAGCCTACGGACAGATCTGAACACTGAAGCTTTCTTT
j_gene: TRBJ2-1; abundance: NA; v_gene: TRBV30; d_gene: TRBD2; CDR3aa: CAWSGGTTRPGQFF; CDR3nt: TGTGCCTGGAGTGGGGGGACTACACGACCCGGGCAGTTCTTC
j_gene: TRBJ1-2; abundance: NA; v_gene: TRBV9; d_gene: NA; CDR3aa: CASSVGPGAEYGYTF; CDR3nt: TGTGCCAGCAGCGTAGGGCCGGGAGCGGAGTATGGCTACACCTTC
j_gene: TRBJ1-2; abundance: NA; v_gene: TRBV4-2; d_gene: TRBD1; CDR3aa: CASSPPGQRNYGYTF; CDR3nt: TGTGCCAGCAGCCCCCCGGGACAGAGGAACTATGGCTACACCTTC
j_gene: TRBJ2-4; abundance: NA; v_gene: TRBV6-5; d_gene: NA; CDR3aa: CASSTGEGNIQYF; CDR3nt: TGTGCCAGCAGTACGGGAGAGGGAAACATTCAGTACTTC
j_gene: TRBJ2-5; abundance: NA; v_gene: TRBV7-2; d_gene: TRBD2; CDR3aa: CASRRGGVETQYF; CDR3nt: TGTGCCAGCAGGCGCGGGGGGGTAGAGACCCAGTACTTC
j_gene: TRBJ1-2; abundance: once; v_gene: TRBV5-5; d_gene: NA; CDR3aa: CASQGSYGYTF; CDR3nt: TGTGCCAGCCAGGGATCTTATGGCTACACCTTC
j_gene: TRBJ2-1; abundance: NA; v_gene: TRBV9; d_gene: TRBD1; CDR3aa: CASSNNRGRTGATAYNEQFF; CDR3nt: TGTGCCAGCAGCAACAATAGGGGGAGGACAGGGGCGACAGCTTACAATGAGCAGTTCTTC
j_gene: TRBJ2-7; abundance: NA; v_gene: TRBV27; d_gene: NA; CDR3aa: CASSSVGDTIHEQYF; CDR3nt: TGTGCCAGCAGTTCCGTAGGGGACACAATCCACGAGCAGTACTTC
j_gene: TRBJ1-1; abundance: once; v_gene: TRBV11-3; d_gene: TRBD1; CDR3aa: CASSFLGQANTEAFF; CDR3nt: TGTGCCAGCAGCTTCCTGGGACAGGCGAACACTGAAGCTTTCTTT
j_gene: TRBJ1-3; abundance: NA; v_gene: TRBV5-1; d_gene: NA; CDR3aa: CASSLDGSNTIYF; CDR3nt: TGCGCCAGCAGCTTGGACGGGTCGAACACCATATATTTT
j_gene: TRBJ2-1; abundance: once; v_gene: TRBV5-1; d_gene: NA; CDR3aa: CASSLLGNEQFF; CDR3nt: TGCGCCAGCAGCTTGCTAGGCAATGAGCAGTTCTTC
j_gene: TRBJ2-4; abundance: NA; v_gene: TRBV4-1; d_gene: NA; CDR3aa: CASSQDDYRGVQYF; CDR3nt: TGCGCCAGCAGCCAAGATGATTATAGAGGAGTTCAGTACTTC
j_gene: TRBJ2-1; abundance: NA; v_gene: TRBV19; d_gene: NA; CDR3aa: CATSGGVAAPRSYNEQFF; CDR3nt: TGTGCCACCTCGGGTGGGGTAGCGGCTCCCCGGTCCTACAATGAGCAGTTCTTC
j_gene: TRBJ2-1; abundance: NA; v_gene: TRBV9; d_gene: TRBD2; CDR3aa: CASSGSGREGRNEQFF; CDR3nt: TGTGCCAGCAGCGGTTCTGGGCGGGAGGGCCGCAATGAGCAGTTCTTC
j_gene: TRBJ2-1; abundance: NA; v_gene: TRBV7-9; d_gene: NA; CDR3aa: CASSSSGGGYNEQFF; CDR3nt: TGTGCCAGCAGCTCTAGCGGAGGGGGGTACAATGAGCAGTTCTTC
j_gene: TRBJ2-5; abundance: NA; v_gene: TRBV25-1; d_gene: NA; CDR3aa: CASSADSQRYF; CDR3nt: TGTGCCAGCAGTGCTGACAGCCAACGGTACTTC
j_gene: TRBJ2-7; abundance: NA; v_gene: TRBV4-3; d_gene: TRBD2; CDR3aa: CASSQDAAGGAYEQYF; CDR3nt: TGCGCCAGCAGCCAAGATGCAGCGGGGGGCGCCTACGAGCAGTACTTC
j_gene: TRBJ2-2; abundance: once; v_gene: TRBV7-8; d_gene: NA; CDR3aa: CASSLRTANTGELFF; CDR3nt: TGTGCCAGCAGCTTGCGGACAGCGAACACCGGGGAGCTGTTTTTT
j_gene: TRBJ2-3; abundance: NA; v_gene: TRBV7-9; d_gene: NA; CDR3aa: CASSFGGTSTDTQYF; CDR3nt: TGTGCCAGCAGCTTTGGAGGGACTAGCACAGATACGCAGTATTTT
j_gene: TRBJ2-1; abundance: once; v_gene: TRBV9; d_gene: NA; CDR3aa: CASSVGGGGGNEQFF; CDR3nt: TGTGCCAGCAGCGTAGGTGGGGGCGGTGGCAATGAGCAGTTCTTC
j_gene: TRBJ2-6; abundance: NA; v_gene: TRBV21-1; d_gene: NA; CDR3aa: CASSKGGRTGANVLTF; CDR3nt: TGTGCCAGCAGCAAAGGCGGCCGGACTGGGGCCAACGTCCTGACTTTC
j_gene: TRBJ1-1; abundance: NA; v_gene: TRBV4-3; d_gene: NA; CDR3aa: CASSQAQLGEGDTEAFF; CDR3nt: TGCGCCAGCAGCCAAGCCCAGTTGGGTGAAGGGGACACTGAAGCTTTCTTT
j_gene: TRBJ1-5; abundance: NA; v_gene: TRBV5-1; d_gene: NA; CDR3aa: CASSPSPNQPQHF; CDR3nt: TGCGCCAGCAGCCCCTCCCCCAATCAGCCCCAGCATTTT
j_gene: TRBJ1-4; abundance: NA; v_gene: TRBV5-6; d_gene: NA; CDR3aa: CASSLKDLGEKLFF; CDR3nt: TGTGCCAGCAGCTTGAAGGACTTGGGGGAAAAACTGTTTTTT
j_gene: TRBJ2-1; abundance: NA; v_gene: TRBV29-1; d_gene: NA; CDR3aa: CSVLRDTEQFF; CDR3nt: TGCAGCGTTCTTCGGGACACTGAGCAGTTCTTC
j_gene: TRBJ2-4; abundance: NA; v_gene: TRBV28; d_gene: NA; CDR3aa: CASSLSLQPHIQYF; CDR3nt: TGTGCCAGCAGTTTATCGTTACAGCCACACATTCAGTACTTC
j_gene: TRBJ1-3; abundance: NA; v_gene: TRBV5-6; d_gene: NA; CDR3aa: CASRRTTVSGNTIYF; CDR3nt: TGTGCCAGCAGGCGGACGACAGTCTCTGGAAACACCATATATTTT
j_gene: TRBJ2-5; abundance: NA; v_gene: TRBV9; d_gene: NA; CDR3aa: CASSGNRVSQETQYF; CDR3nt: TGTGCCAGCAGCGGCAACAGGGTGTCCCAAGAGACCCAGTACTTC
j_gene: TRBJ1-1; abundance: NA; v_gene: TRBV30; d_gene: NA; CDR3aa: CAWTRGGEQAFF; CDR3nt: TGTGCCTGGACCCGAGGGGGGGAGCAAGCTTTCTTT
j_gene: TRBJ1-2; abundance: NA; v_gene: TRBV5-4; d_gene: NA; CDR3aa: CASSSRSDYGYTF; CDR3nt: TGTGCCAGCAGCTCCAGGTCGGACTATGGCTACACCTTC
j_gene: TRBJ2-1; abundance: NA; v_gene: TRBV10-3; d_gene: TRBD1; CDR3aa: CAISAQGDWYNEQFF; CDR3nt: TGTGCCATCAGTGCACAGGGGGATTGGTACAATGAGCAGTTCTTC
j_gene: TRBJ2-7; abundance: NA; v_gene: TRBV18; d_gene: NA; CDR3aa: CASSPGLDKGGQYF; CDR3nt: TGTGCCAGCTCACCCGGCTTGGACAAAGGGGGACAGTACTTC
j_gene: TRBJ2-1; abundance: once; v_gene: TRBV5-4; d_gene: NA; CDR3aa: CASSLVNNEQFF; CDR3nt: TGTGCCAGCAGCTTGGTCAACAATGAGCAGTTCTTC
j_gene: TRBJ2-2; abundance: NA; v_gene: TRBV15; d_gene: NA; CDR3aa: CATSTDFGSNTGELFF; CDR3nt: TGTGCCACCAGCACCGACTTCGGGTCAAACACCGGGGAGCTGTTTTTT
j_gene: TRBJ1-3; abundance: once; v_gene: TRBV7-9; d_gene: NA; CDR3aa: CASSFGNTIYF; CDR3nt: TGTGCCAGCAGCTTCGGGAACACCATATATTTT
j_gene: TRBJ2-7; abundance: NA; v_gene: TRBV30; d_gene: TRBD1; CDR3aa: CAWSRDRYEQYF; CDR3nt: TGTGCCTGGAGTAGGGACAGATACGAGCAGTACTTC
j_gene: TRBJ2-5; abundance: NA; v_gene: TRBV4-2; d_gene: TRBD2; CDR3aa: CASSQEASGSTGAQYF; CDR3nt: TGTGCCAGCAGCCAAGAGGCTAGCGGGAGTACGGGGGCCCAGTACTTC
j_gene: TRBJ2-5; abundance: NA; v_gene: TRBV7-2; d_gene: NA; CDR3aa: CASNLNPGDGTQYF; CDR3nt: TGTGCCAGCAACCTCAACCCCGGAGACGGGACCCAGTACTTC
j_gene: TRBJ1-1; abundance: once; v_gene: TRBV14; d_gene: NA; CDR3aa: CASSWALNTEAFF; CDR3nt: TGTGCCAGCAGCTGGGCCCTGAACACTGAAGCTTTCTTT
j_gene: TRBJ2-5; abundance: NA; v_gene: TRBV11-3; d_gene: TRBD2; CDR3aa: CASSSKRGGQETQYF; CDR3nt: TGTGCCAGCAGCTCCAAGCGGGGGGGGCAAGAGACCCAGTACTTC
j_gene: TRBJ2-1; abundance: NA; v_gene: TRBV27; d_gene: NA; CDR3aa: CASSRSLYNEQFF; CDR3nt: TGTGCCAGCAGTCGGAGCCTTTACAATGAGCAGTTCTTC
j_gene: TRBJ1-5; abundance: NA; v_gene: TRBV4-3; d_gene: NA; CDR3aa: CASSQARQLNQPQHF; CDR3nt: TGCGCCAGCAGCCAAGCAAGACAGCTCAATCAGCCCCAGCATTTT
j_gene: TRBJ1-3; abundance: NA; v_gene: TRBV5-1; d_gene: NA; CDR3aa: CASSLAAEAGNTIYF; CDR3nt: TGCGCCAGCAGCTTGGCAGCGGAGGCTGGAAACACCATATATTTT
j_gene: TRBJ2-7; abundance: NA; v_gene: TRBV18; d_gene: TRBD1; CDR3aa: CASSTDRGYKQYF; CDR3nt: TGTGCCAGCTCAACGGACAGGGGCTACAAGCAGTACTTC
j_gene: TRBJ2-1; abundance: NA; v_gene: TRBV29-1; d_gene: TRBD2; CDR3aa: CSVVLLTSGRAGNEQFF; CDR3nt: TGCAGCGTTGTATTGTTGACTAGCGGGAGGGCCGGAAATGAGCAGTTCTTC
j_gene: TRBJ2-1; abundance: NA; v_gene: TRBV11-3; d_gene: TRBD2; CDR3aa: CASSLAGTSPLGEQFF; CDR3nt: TGTGCCAGCAGCTTAGCTGGGACTAGTCCTTTGGGTGAGCAGTTCTTC
j_gene: TRBJ2-1; abundance: NA; v_gene: TRBV4-3; d_gene: TRBD2; CDR3aa: CASSQIAGEVDNEQFF; CDR3nt: TGCGCCAGCAGCCAAATAGCGGGAGAAGTCGACAATGAGCAGTTCTTC
j_gene: TRBJ2-2; abundance: NA; v_gene: TRBV10-2; d_gene: NA; CDR3aa: CASSGPAGELFF; CDR3nt: TGCGCCAGCAGTGGGCCCGCCGGGGAGCTGTTTTTT
j_gene: TRBJ2-5; abundance: once; v_gene: TRBV5-6; d_gene: NA; CDR3aa: CASSLGRGETQYF; CDR3nt: TGTGCCAGCAGCTTAGGCAGAGGGGAGACCCAGTACTTC
j_gene: TRBJ2-1; abundance: NA; v_gene: TRBV15; d_gene: NA; CDR3aa: CATSRINPGDNEQFF; CDR3nt: TGTGCCACCAGCCGCATAAACCCGGGAGACAATGAGCAGTTCTTC
j_gene: TRBJ1-1; abundance: NA; v_gene: TRBV18; d_gene: NA; CDR3aa: CASTSISGGAKDEAFF; CDR3nt: TGTGCCAGCACCTCGATTTCTGGCGGCGCCAAGGATGAAGCTTTCTTT
j_gene: TRBJ1-5; abundance: few; v_gene: TRBV6-6; d_gene: NA; CDR3aa: CASSLDNQPQHF; CDR3nt: TGTGCCAGCAGTTTAGACAATCAGCCCCAGCATTTT
j_gene: TRBJ2-2; abundance: NA; v_gene: TRBV27; d_gene: NA; CDR3aa: CASTLGTSPSTGELFF; CDR3nt: TGTGCCAGCACCCTGGGGACATCCCCCAGCACCGGGGAGCTGTTTTTT
j_gene: TRBJ1-4; abundance: NA; v_gene: TRBV19; d_gene: NA; CDR3aa: CASSTPRELNEKLFF; CDR3nt: TGTGCCAGTAGTACCCCTCGGGAACTGAATGAAAAACTGTTTTTT
j_gene: TRBJ2-7; abundance: NA; v_gene: TRBV7-6; d_gene: NA; CDR3aa: CASSLAGGDSYEQYF; CDR3nt: TGTGCCAGCAGCTTAGCGGGCGGGGATTCCTACGAGCAGTACTTC